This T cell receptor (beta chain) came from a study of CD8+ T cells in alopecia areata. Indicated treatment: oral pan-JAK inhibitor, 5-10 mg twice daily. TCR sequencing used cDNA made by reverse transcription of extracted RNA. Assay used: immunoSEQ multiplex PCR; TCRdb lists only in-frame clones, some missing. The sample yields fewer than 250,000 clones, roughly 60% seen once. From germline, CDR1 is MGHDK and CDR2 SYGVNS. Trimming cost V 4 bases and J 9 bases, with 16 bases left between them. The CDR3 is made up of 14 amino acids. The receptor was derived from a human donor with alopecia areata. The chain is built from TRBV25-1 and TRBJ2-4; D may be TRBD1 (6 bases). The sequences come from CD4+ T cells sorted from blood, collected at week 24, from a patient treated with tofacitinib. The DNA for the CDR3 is TGTGCCAGCAGTGCCGCCGGGACATTAGGCATTCAGTACTTC. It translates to CASSAAGTLGIQYF. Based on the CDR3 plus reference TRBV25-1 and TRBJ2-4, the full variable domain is EADIYQTPRYLVIGTGKKITLECSQTMGHDKMYWYQQDPGMELHLIHYSYGVNSTEKGDLSSESTVSRIRTEHFPLTLESARPSHTSQYLCASSAAGTLGIQYFGAGTRLSVL.